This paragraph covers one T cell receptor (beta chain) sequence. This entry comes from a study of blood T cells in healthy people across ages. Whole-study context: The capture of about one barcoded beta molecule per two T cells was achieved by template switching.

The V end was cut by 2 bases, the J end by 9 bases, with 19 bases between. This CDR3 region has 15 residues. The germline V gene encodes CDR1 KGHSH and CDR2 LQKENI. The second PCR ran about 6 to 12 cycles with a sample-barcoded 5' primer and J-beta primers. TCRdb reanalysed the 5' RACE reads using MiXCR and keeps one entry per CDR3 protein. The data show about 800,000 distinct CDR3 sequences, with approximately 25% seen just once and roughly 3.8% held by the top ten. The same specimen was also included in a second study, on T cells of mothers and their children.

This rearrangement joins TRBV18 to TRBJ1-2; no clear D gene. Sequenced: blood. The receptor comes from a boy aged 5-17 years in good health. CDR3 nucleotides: TGTGCCAGCTCACCAATTAATAGGGATAGGATCCGCTACACCTTC. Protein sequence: CASSPINRDRIRYTF.